A selection of T cell receptor beta chains follows, all from one sample in a study of T cell changes during pregnancy in multiple sclerosis. TCRdb's copy holds only in-frame clones and misses some; the assay was immunoSEQ multiplex PCR. This table has some 36,000 clones, about 90% appearing once. Specimen: CD4+ T cells from peripheral blood mononuclear cells, collected in the second trimester of pregnancy. Receptor source: a female donor in good health, enrolled as a control in a pregnancy study. Each CDR3 is given with its conserved first and last residue. The D gene is left open where the match is weak. Rows may omit the clone size; those that give it use once, few, many or a size class.

CASSPPTGVAKNIQYF,TGTGCCAGCTCACCACCTACAGGGGTAGCCAAAAACATTCAGTACTTC,.,TRBJ2-4,TRBV18,TRBD1
CASSLRTGMNTEAFF,TGTGCCAGCAGCCTCCGGACAGGGATGAACACTGAAGCTTTCTTT,.,TRBJ1-1,TRBV5-4,TRBD1
CASSFISREQFF,TGTGCCAGCAGCTTTATAAGCAGGGAGCAGTTCTTC,.,TRBJ2-1,TRBV7-2,.
CASSIRAGPTDTQYF,TGTGCCAGTAGTATACGAGCGGGGCCCACAGATACGCAGTATTTT,.,TRBJ2-3,TRBV19,TRBD2
CASSEARGRNEQFF,TGTGCCAGCAGTGAGGCCAGGGGTCGCAATGAGCAGTTCTTC,.,TRBJ2-1,TRBV6-4,.
CASTGTGTGELFF,TGTGCCAGCACCGGGACAGGGACCGGGGAGCTGTTTTTT,.,TRBJ2-2,TRBV9,TRBD1
CASSTTPGSHEQYF,TGTGCCAGCAGCACCACCCCAGGTTCCCACGAGCAGTACTTC,.,TRBJ2-7,TRBV7-9,.
CASSFALDSLHGYTF,TGTGCCAGCAGCTTCGCCCTCGACAGCCTCCATGGCTACACCTTC,.,TRBJ1-2,TRBV7-2,.
CASSPSGEVEKLFF,TGTGCCAGCTCACCGAGTGGGGAGGTGGAAAAACTGTTTTTT,few,TRBJ1-4,TRBV18,.
CASSIQANYNSPLHF,TGTGCCAGTAGTATACAGGCGAATTATAATTCACCCCTCCACTTT,.,TRBJ1-6,TRBV19,.
CASKGGELGNTEAFF,TGTGCCAGTAAGGGGGGGGAGTTAGGGAACACTGAAGCTTTCTTT,.,TRBJ1-1,TRBV19,.
CASSLAGQTDTQYF,TGTGCCAGCAGCTTAGCGGGGCAAACAGATACGCAGTATTTT,few,TRBJ2-3,TRBV7-6,.
CASRILQGASGQPQHF,TGTGCCAGTAGAATATTACAGGGGGCGAGCGGTCAGCCCCAGCATTTT,.,TRBJ1-5,TRBV19,TRBD1
CASSPPTREGGYTF,TGTGCCAGCTCACCACCGACCAGGGAGGGTGGCTACACCTTC,.,TRBJ1-2,TRBV18,.
CASSLIVTDTQYF,TGCGCCAGCAGCTTAATCGTCACAGATACGCAGTATTTT,.,TRBJ2-3,TRBV5-1,.